Shown below are 30 T cell receptor beta chains from a single sample sequenced in a study of blood T cell repertoires in COVID-19. Assay: immunoSEQ multiplex PCR; the TCRdb copy retains only in-frame clones and omits some. The data contain about 88,000 clones, around nine tenths of them singletons. Input material: peripheral blood. The receptors come from a woman of 80 years or more with acute or convalescent COVID-19.

The chain uses TRBV5-1 and TRBJ1-1, with 7 bases fitting TRBD1. J gave up 0 bases and V 3 bases, and 2 bases lay outside the gene matches. Looked up from germline, CDR1 is SGHRS and CDR2 is YFSETQ. This CDR3 spans 14 amino acids. CDR3 nucleotides: TGCGCCAGCAGCTGGGGACAGATGAACACTGAAGCTTTCTTT. It yields the protein CASSWGQMNTEAFF.

The chain joins TRBV20-1 to TRBJ2-3; a possible D gene is TRBD2 (6 bases). Germline V lookup: CDR1 DFQATT, CDR2 SNEGSKA (reference sequence). V lost 3 bases, J lost 1 base, and 14 bases lay in between. The CDR3 runs to 15 residues. CDR3 residues: CSASSGRGGTDTQYF. The CDR3 bases are TGCAGTGCTAGTTCCGGGAGAGGGGGCACAGATACGCAGTATTTT.

The chain combines TRBV5-5 with TRBJ2-1; D not resolved. CDR3 length equals 15 residues. CDR1 is SGHKS and CDR2 is YYEKEE in the germline V gene (reference sequence). V gave up 0 bases and J gave up 0 bases, with 7 bases separating them. The CDR3 protein is CASSLAVSSYNEQFF. The CDR3 DNA reads as TGTGCCAGCAGCTTGGCTGTGAGCTCCTACAATGAGCAGTTCTTC.

The J gene is TRBJ2-3, the V gene TRBV18; TRBD1 aligns across 10 bases. In germline, CDR1 is KGHSH, CDR2 LQKENI. The CDR3 extends over 14 amino acids. V shed 3 bases and J 6 bases; nucleotides not matched to a gene: 3. Here the CDR3 reads CASSPGTGVDTQYF. The CDR3 coding sequence is TGTGCCAGCTCACCCGGGACAGGGGTGGATACGCAGTATTTT.

V is TRBV15 and J is TRBJ2-7; 8 bases agree with TRBD1. V was pared by 2 bases and J by 5 bases, with 8 bases of the junction left unmatched. This CDR3 spans 15 amino acids. Germline V lookup: CDR1 LNHNV, CDR2 YYDKDF (reference sequence). Here the CDR3 DNA reads TGTGCCACCAGCAGACAGAGACAGGGGTGGAACGAGCAGTACTTC. Encoded protein: CATSRQRQGWNEQYF. Drawing the rest from reference TRBV15 and TRBJ2-7, the complete variable domain is DAMVIQNPRYQVTQFGKPVTLSCSQTLNHNVMYWYQQKSSQAPKLLFHYYDKDFNNEADTPDNFQSRRPNTSFCFLDIRSPGLGDTAMYLCATSRQRQGWNEQYFGPGTRLTVT.

The chain joins TRBV7-9 to TRBJ1-4; 9 nucleotides agree with TRBD1. The CDR3 contains 14 residues. The germline gives CDR1 SEHNR, CDR2 FQNEAQ (reference sequence). The junction had 2 bases not matched to a gene; V was cut back by 4 bases and J by 5 bases. The CDR3 loop reads CASSWGQGNEKLFF. The CDR3 DNA sequence: TGTGCCAGCAGCTGGGGACAGGGAAATGAAAAACTGTTTTTT.

This clone was picked up one time. CDR3 in amino acids: CASTTQGAFYEQYF. DNA of the CDR3: TGTGCCAGCACTACACAGGGGGCTTTCTACGAGCAGTACTTC. The gene calls are TRBV7-8 and TRBJ2-7; TRBD1 matches at 9 bases. Germline V gene sequence: CDR1 SGHVS, CDR2 FQNEAQ. J was trimmed by 3 bases and V by 7 bases; bases with no gene match: 7. This CDR3 region has 14 residues.

J is TRBJ1-1 and V is TRBV11-2; D may be TRBD1 (5 bases). Trimming took off 1 base at V and 1 base at J, with 7 bases between the two ends. The CDR3 covers 14 residues. Looked up from germline, CDR1 is SGHAT and CDR2 is FQNNGV. The CDR3 DNA reads as TGTGCCAGCAGCTTAGCTCAGGGGAACACTGAAGCTTTCTTT. Protein sequence: CASSLAQGNTEAFF.

This chain connects TRBV30 to TRBJ1-5; 8 bases line up with TRBD1. The CDR3 loop spans 13 amino acids. Germline loops: CDR1 GTSNPN, CDR2 SVGIG (reference sequence). V was pared by 5 bases and J by 6 bases, with 6 bases of the junction left unmatched. CDR3 in DNA: TGTGCCTGGGCAGGGGGCGCATCTCAGCCCCAGCATTTT. Its protein is CAWAGGASQPQHF. Full variable domain (outside the CDR3, taken from reference TRBV30 and TRBJ1-5): SQTIHQWPATLVQPVGSPLSLECTVEGTSNPNLYWYRQAAGRGLQLLFYSVGIGQISSEVPQNLSASRPQDRQFILSSKKLLLSDSGFYLCAWAGGASQPQHFGDGTRLSIL.

The chain couples TRBV6-5 to TRBJ2-5; weak D call: TRBD1 (5 bases). V lost 6 bases and J 4 bases, leaving 15 bases between the germline ends. This CDR3 contains 14 residues. Germline assignment: CDR1 MNHEY and CDR2 SVGAGI. CDR3 loop: CASSKRGRAETQYF. CDR3 nucleotide sequence: TGTGCCAGCAGCAAAAGGGGCAGGGCAGAGACCCAGTACTTC.

The chain is built from TRBV19 and TRBJ2-1; TRBD1 matches at 8 bases. From germline, CDR1 is LNHDA and CDR2 SQIVND (reference sequence). The CDR3 consists of 15 residues. The V and J ends lost 7 bases and 3 bases, in that order; junction bases with no gene match: 8. DNA of the CDR3: TGTGCCAGTACCAGAAGGACAGGGAACTACAATGAGCAGTTCTTC. The encoded protein is CASTRRTGNYNEQFF.

The rearrangement links TRBV6-2 or TRBV6-3 to TRBJ1-5; no firm D call. The CDR3 runs 13 residues. From germline, CDR1 is MNHEY and CDR2 SVGEGT. The ends were cut back, 5 bases at V and 7 bases at J, with 12 bases in the middle. In DNA, the CDR3 is TGTGCCAGCAGTCAGGAAACCCTGCAGCCCCAGCATTTT. The encoded protein is CASSQETLQPQHF.

This clone was found once. The rearrangement links TRBV29-1 to TRBJ2-3; TRBD2 matches 7 bases. Losses at the gene ends were 5 bases for V and 4 bases for J; bases not matched to a gene: 6. The germline V gene encodes CDR1 SQVTM and CDR2 ANQGSEA. The CDR3 is 13 residues long. The CDR3: CSVCLAVADTQYF. The CDR3 DNA follows: TGCAGCGTTTGTCTAGCGGTGGCAGATACGCAGTATTTT.

The genes are TRBV5-4 and TRBJ1-1; no firm D call. V was trimmed by 2 bases and J by 4 bases, leaving 15 bases between them. The CDR3 runs to 15 residues. Germline V gene sequence: CDR1 SGHNT, CDR2 YYREEE (reference sequence). Here the CDR3 DNA reads TGTGCCAGCAGCTTCGATGGGCTCTTGGGCACTGAAGCTTTCTTT. It encodes CASSFDGLLGTEAFF. The whole variable domain, remainder taken from reference TRBV5-4 and TRBJ1-1, is ETGVTQSPTHLIKTRGQQVTLRCSSQSGHNTVSWYQQALGQGPQFIFQYYREEENGRGNFPPRFSGLQFPNYSSELNVNALELDDSALYLCASSFDGLLGTEAFFGQGTRLTVV.

This sequence joins TRBV15 and TRBJ1-5; D not certain. The CDR3 is 15 residues long. Germline V gene lookup returns CDR1 LNHNV and CDR2 YYDKDF (reference sequence). Deletions cut 1 base from V and 0 bases from J, with 7 bases between. The CDR3 sequence is CATSRVLASNQPQHF. As DNA, the CDR3 is TGTGCCACCAGCAGAGTTCTGGCTAGCAATCAGCCCCAGCATTTT.

V usage is TRBV27 and J usage is TRBJ1-1, with a tentative D call TRBD1 (5 bases). In germline, CDR1 is MNHEY, CDR2 SMNVEV (reference sequence). This CDR3 spans 15 amino acids. V dropped 5 bases and J dropped 2 bases, with 15 bases sitting between them. CDR3 DNA: TGTGCCAGCAGTCCACCGGGACTCCCAAACACTGAAGCTTTCTTT. Its protein product is CASSPPGLPNTEAFF.

This chain joins TRBV27 and TRBJ2-1; 13 bases line up with TRBD2. This CDR3 contains 13 residues. Germline V CDR1 and CDR2: MNHEY, SMNVEV (reference sequence). The J segment lost 8 bases and the V segment lost 8 bases, leaving 3 bases of the junction unmatched. CDR3 protein: CASGLAGADEQFF. The CDR3 DNA sequence: TGTGCCAGCGGACTAGCGGGAGCCGATGAGCAGTTCTTC.

Points on this clone: The identical CDR3 is also encoded by other nucleotide sequences in the sample. The chain's CDR3 is CASSSAGMNTGELFF. The CDR3 region has the DNA TGTGCCAGTAGTAGTGCAGGGATGAACACCGGGGAGCTGTTTTTT. This chain connects TRBV19 to TRBJ2-2; tentatively, D is TRBD1 (5 bases). Germline CDR1 reads LNHDA; CDR2 reads SQIVND (reference sequence). This CDR3 spans 15 amino acids. Trimming pared 4 bases from V and 1 base from J, leaving 10 bases between.

The gene calls are TRBV6-2 or TRBV6-3 and TRBJ2-4; 11 bases map to TRBD2. This CDR3 contains 17 residues. The junction had 7 bases not matched to a gene; V was cut back by 6 bases and J by 0 bases. Germline V gives CDR1 MNHEY, CDR2 SVGEGT. The CDR3 here is CASSRPGLAGAKNIQYF. In DNA, the CDR3 is TGTGCCAGCAGCCGACCTGGACTAGCGGGAGCCAAAAACATTCAGTACTTC.

For this clone: Within the sample, other DNA sequences also encode this same CDR3. The chain has TRBV6-5 and TRBJ2-2; 7 bases are shared with TRBD2. The CDR3 is made up of 15 amino acids. V shed 2 bases and J 5 bases; nucleotides not matched to a gene: 5. CDR1 MNHEY and CDR2 SVGAGI come from the germline V gene. The CDR3 sequence is CASSYGRAGTGELFF. CDR3 nucleotides: TGTGCCAGCAGTTACGGGAGGGCGGGGACCGGGGAGCTGTTTTTT.

The chain has TRBV6-5 and TRBJ1-1, with D possibly TRBD1 on 5 matching bases. Germline lookup yields CDR1 MNHEY and CDR2 SVGAGI. The CDR3 has 13 amino acids. The V and J ends lost 4 bases and 5 bases respectively, with 11 bases between them. The CDR3 here is CASSLAGKTEAFF. In DNA, the CDR3 is TGTGCCAGCAGTTTGGCAGGGAAGACTGAAGCTTTCTTT.

This chain joins TRBV7-3 and TRBJ2-1, with 7 bases that match TRBD1. This CDR3 contains 13 residues. Looked up from germline, CDR1 is SGHTA and CDR2 is FQGTGA. The J segment lost 12 bases and the V segment lost 2 bases, leaving 7 bases of the junction unmatched. The DNA for the CDR3 is TGTGCCAGCAGCTTAGCCAATCAGGGGGTGCAGTTCTTC. Protein product: CASSLANQGVQFF. The full variable domain, rest sourced from reference TRBV7-3 and TRBJ2-1, is GAGVSQTPSNKVTEKGKYVELRCDPISGHTALYWYRQSLGQGPEFLIYFQGTGAADDSGLPNDRFFAVRPEGSVSTLKIQRTERGDSAVYLCASSLANQGVQFFGPGTRLTVL.

V is TRBV2 and J is TRBJ1-6; D is uncertain. CDR3 length: 14 amino acids. Per the germline V gene, CDR1 is SNHLY and CDR2 is FYNNEI. V was shortened by 8 bases and J by 2 bases, with 10 bases between the two germline ends. The CDR3: CASLPGTYNSPLHF. CDR3 DNA sequence: TGTGCCAGCCTGCCGGGAACCTATAATTCACCCCTCCACTTT.

The chain is built from TRBV2 and TRBJ1-5; 9 nucleotides align to TRBD1. This CDR3 comprises 15 residues. V trimming: 4 bases; J trimming: 7 bases; junction bases outside the gene matches: 8. CDR1 SNHLY and CDR2 FYNNEI come from the germline V gene. CDR3 sequence reads: CASSGDRVAIQPQHF. In DNA form, the CDR3 reads TGTGCCAGCAGTGGGGACAGGGTTGCAATCCAGCCCCAGCATTTT.

The chain uses TRBV11-3 and TRBJ1-3, with D uncertain. The length of the CDR3 is 15 residues. Trimming removed 5 bases from V and 0 bases from J, with 11 bases in between. CDR1 SGHNT and CDR2 YENEEA come from the germline V gene. CDR3 in amino acids: CASSRDGSSGNTIYF. CDR3 coding DNA: TGTGCCAGCAGCCGGGATGGCTCCTCTGGAAACACCATATATTTT. Using reference TRBV11-3 and TRBJ1-3 for the parts outside the CDR3, the full variable domain is EAGVVQSPRYKIIEKKQPVAFWCNPISGHNTLYWYLQNLGQGPELLIRYENEEAVDDSQLPKDRFSAERLKGVDSTLKIQPAELGDSAVYLCASSRDGSSGNTIYFGEGSWLTVV.

This clone was seen just once. The rearrangement joins TRBV14 to TRBJ1-1; D not certain. The V and J ends lost 0 bases and 0 bases respectively, with 11 bases between them. The length of the CDR3 is 16 residues. The germline CDR1 and CDR2 sequences are SGHDN and FVKESK. CDR3: CASSQEAWPLNTEAFF. The CDR3 DNA follows: TGTGCCAGCAGCCAAGAGGCTTGGCCGCTGAACACTGAAGCTTTCTTT.

The CDR3 protein is CASSLALAGSYNEQFF. The CDR3 DNA is TGTGCCAGCAGCTTAGCGTTGGCGGGATCATACAATGAGCAGTTCTTC. The genes are TRBV11-2 and TRBJ2-1; tentative D call: TRBD2 (6 bases). CDR3 size: 16 residues. V lost 1 base and J lost 4, with 14 bases in between. Germline loops: CDR1 SGHAT, CDR2 FQNNGV.

The chain's CDR3 is CASSPDRGAGQPQHF. The CDR3 bases are TGTGCCAGCTCACCCGACAGGGGAGCAGGACAGCCCCAGCATTTT. J is TRBJ1-5 and V is TRBV18, with 8 bases lining up with TRBD1. V trimming: 3 bases; J trimming: 7 bases; junction bases outside the gene matches: 8. The length of the CDR3 is 15 residues. Germline V gene sequence: CDR1 KGHSH, CDR2 LQKENI.

The chain has TRBV3-1 (or the pseudogene TRBV3-2) and TRBJ2-4, with D perhaps TRBD1 (6 bases). The CDR3 runs to 15 residues. The ends were cut back, 5 bases at V and 3 bases at J, with 14 bases in the middle. The germline V gene encodes CDR1 LGHDT and CDR2 YNNKEL (reference sequence). The CDR3 sequence: CASSYKQGFKNIQYF. The CDR3 nucleotides are TGTGCCAGCAGCTATAAACAGGGATTCAAAAACATTCAGTACTTC.

This clone was detected only once. This sequence joins TRBV6-5 and TRBJ1-3, with a tentative D call TRBD1 (5 bases). The CDR3 is 15 amino acids. Looked up from germline, CDR1 is MNHEY and CDR2 is SVGAGI. The V end was cut by 6 bases, the J end by 0 bases, with 12 bases between. CDR3 residues: CASRRLQASGNTIYF. The DNA for the CDR3 is TGTGCCAGCAGGCGCCTACAGGCCTCTGGAAACACCATATATTTT.